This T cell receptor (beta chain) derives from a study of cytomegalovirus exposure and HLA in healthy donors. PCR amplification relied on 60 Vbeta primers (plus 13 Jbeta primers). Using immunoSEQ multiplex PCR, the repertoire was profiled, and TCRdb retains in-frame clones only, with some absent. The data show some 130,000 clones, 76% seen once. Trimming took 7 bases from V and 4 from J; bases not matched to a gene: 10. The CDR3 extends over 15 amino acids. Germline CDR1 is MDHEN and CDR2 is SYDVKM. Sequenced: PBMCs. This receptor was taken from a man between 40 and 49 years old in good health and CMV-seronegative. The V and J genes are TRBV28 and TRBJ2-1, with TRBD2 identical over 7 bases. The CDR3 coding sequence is TGTGCCAGCATAACAGCGGCTAGCGGTTACAATGAGCAGTTCTTC. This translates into CASITAASGYNEQFF. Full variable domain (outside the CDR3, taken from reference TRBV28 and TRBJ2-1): DVKVTQSSRYLVKRTGEKVFLECVQDMDHENMFWYRQDPGLGLRLIYFSYDVKMKEKGDIPEGYSVSREKKERFSLILESASTNQTSMYLCASITAASGYNEQFFGPGTRLTVL.